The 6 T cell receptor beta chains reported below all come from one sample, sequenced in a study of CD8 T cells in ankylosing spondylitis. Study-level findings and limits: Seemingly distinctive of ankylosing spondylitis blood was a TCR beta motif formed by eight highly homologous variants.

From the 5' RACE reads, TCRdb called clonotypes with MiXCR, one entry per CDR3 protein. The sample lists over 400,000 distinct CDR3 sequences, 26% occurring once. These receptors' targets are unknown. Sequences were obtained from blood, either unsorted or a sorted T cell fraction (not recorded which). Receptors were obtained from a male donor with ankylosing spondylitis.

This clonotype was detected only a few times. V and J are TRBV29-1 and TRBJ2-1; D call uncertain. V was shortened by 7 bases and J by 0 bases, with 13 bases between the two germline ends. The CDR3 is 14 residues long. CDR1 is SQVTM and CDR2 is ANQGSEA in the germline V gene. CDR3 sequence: CSADPLGSYNEQFF. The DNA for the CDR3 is TGCAGCGCGGACCCTTTGGGCTCCTACAATGAGCAGTTCTTC.

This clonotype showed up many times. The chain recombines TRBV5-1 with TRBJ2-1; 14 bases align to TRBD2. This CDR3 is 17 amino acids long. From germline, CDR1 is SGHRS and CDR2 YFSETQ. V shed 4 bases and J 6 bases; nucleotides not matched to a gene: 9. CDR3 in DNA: TGCGCCAGCAGCCGGGAACCGGGACTAGCGGGAGCCAATGAGCAGTTCTTC. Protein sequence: CASSREPGLAGANEQFF.

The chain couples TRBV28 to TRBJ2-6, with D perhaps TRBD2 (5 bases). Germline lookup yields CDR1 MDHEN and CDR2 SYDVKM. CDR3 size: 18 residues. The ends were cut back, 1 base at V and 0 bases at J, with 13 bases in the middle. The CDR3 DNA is TGTGCCAGCAGTTTATTAGGCGGGTATGGCTCTGGGGCCAACGTCCTGACTTTC. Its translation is CASSLLGGYGSGANVLTF.

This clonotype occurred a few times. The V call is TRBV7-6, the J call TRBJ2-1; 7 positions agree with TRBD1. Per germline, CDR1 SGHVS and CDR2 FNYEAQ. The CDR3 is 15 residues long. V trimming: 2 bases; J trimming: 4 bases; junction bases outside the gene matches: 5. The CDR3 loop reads CASSLSGQPYNEQFF. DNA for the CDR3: TGTGCCAGCAGCTTATCGGGACAGCCATACAATGAGCAGTTCTTC. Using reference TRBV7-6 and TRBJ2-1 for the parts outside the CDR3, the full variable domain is GAGVSQSPRYKVTKRGQDVALRCDPISGHVSLYWYRQALGQGPEFLTYFNYEAQQDKSGLPNDRFSAERPEGSISTLTIQRTEQRDSAMYRCASSLSGQPYNEQFFGPGTRLTVL.

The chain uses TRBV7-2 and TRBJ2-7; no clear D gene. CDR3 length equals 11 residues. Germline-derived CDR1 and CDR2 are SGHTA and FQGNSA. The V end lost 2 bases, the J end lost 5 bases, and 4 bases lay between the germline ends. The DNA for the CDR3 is TGTGCCAGCAGCTTAAGGGACGAGCAGTACTTC. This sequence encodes CASSLRDEQYF.

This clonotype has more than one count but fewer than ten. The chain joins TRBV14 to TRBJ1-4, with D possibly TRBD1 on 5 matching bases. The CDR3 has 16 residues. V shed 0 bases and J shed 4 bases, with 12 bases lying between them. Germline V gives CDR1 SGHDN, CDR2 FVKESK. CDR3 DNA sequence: TGTGCCAGCAGCCAAGATCGAGGGGAGATTAATGAAAAACTGTTTTTT. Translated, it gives CASSQDRGEINEKLFF.